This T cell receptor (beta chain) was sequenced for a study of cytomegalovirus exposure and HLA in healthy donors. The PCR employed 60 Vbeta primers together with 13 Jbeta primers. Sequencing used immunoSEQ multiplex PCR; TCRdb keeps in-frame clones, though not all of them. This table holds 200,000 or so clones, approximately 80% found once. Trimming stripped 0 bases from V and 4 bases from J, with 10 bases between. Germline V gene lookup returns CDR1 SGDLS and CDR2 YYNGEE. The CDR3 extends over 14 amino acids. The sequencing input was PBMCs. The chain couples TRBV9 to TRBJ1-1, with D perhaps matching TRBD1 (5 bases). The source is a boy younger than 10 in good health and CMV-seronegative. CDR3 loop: CASSVVRGTTEAFF. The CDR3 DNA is TGTGCCAGCAGCGTAGTACGGGGGACCACTGAAGCTTTCTTT. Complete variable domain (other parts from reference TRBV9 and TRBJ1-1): DSGVTQTPKHLITATGQRVTLRCSPRSGDLSVYWYQQSLDQGLQFLIQYYNGEERAKGNILERFSAQQFPDLHSELNLSSLELGDSALYFCASSVVRGTTEAFFGQGTRLTVV.